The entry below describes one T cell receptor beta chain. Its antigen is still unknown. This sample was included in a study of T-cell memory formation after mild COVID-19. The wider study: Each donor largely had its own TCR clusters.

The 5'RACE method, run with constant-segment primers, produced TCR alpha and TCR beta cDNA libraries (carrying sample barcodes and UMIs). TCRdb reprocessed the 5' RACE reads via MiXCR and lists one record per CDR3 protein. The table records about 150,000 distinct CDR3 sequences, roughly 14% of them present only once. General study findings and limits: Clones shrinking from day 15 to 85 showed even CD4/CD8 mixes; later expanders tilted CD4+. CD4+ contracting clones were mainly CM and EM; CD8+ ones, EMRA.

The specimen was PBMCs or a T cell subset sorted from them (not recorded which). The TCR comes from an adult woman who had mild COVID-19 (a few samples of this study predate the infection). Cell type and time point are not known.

CDR3 DNA: TGTGCCAGCAGCTTGAGAGAGGATCAGCCCCAGCATTTT. Its translation: CASSLREDQPQHF. The chain recombines TRBV7-9 with TRBJ1-5; unclear D gene. Germline values: CDR1 SEHNR, CDR2 FQNEAQ (reference sequence). The CDR3 runs to 13 residues. Trimming removed 3 bases at V and 5 bases at J, with 8 bases between.